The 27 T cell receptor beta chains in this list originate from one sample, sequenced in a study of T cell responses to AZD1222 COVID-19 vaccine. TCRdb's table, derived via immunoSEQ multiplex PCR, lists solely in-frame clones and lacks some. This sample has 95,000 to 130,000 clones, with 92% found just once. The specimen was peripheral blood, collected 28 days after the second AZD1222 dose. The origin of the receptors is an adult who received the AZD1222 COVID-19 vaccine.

CDR3 in amino acids: CASSLMGRAGNTIYF. CDR3 nucleotides: TGTGCCAGCAGCTTGATGGGCAGGGCTGGAAACACCATATATTTT. The chain combines TRBV5-6 with TRBJ1-3, with a possible D match to TRBD1 (5 bases). V was trimmed by 1 base and J by 2 bases, leaving 10 bases between them. Looked up from germline, CDR1 is SGHDT and CDR2 is YYEEEE. This CDR3 contains 15 residues.

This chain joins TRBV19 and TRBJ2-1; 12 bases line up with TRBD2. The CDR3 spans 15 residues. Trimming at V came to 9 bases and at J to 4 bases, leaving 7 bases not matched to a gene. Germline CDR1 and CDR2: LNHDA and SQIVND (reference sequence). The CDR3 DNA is TGTGCCAGCAAAATCCTAGCGGGAGGGTACAATGAGCAGTTCTTC. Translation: CASKILAGGYNEQFF.

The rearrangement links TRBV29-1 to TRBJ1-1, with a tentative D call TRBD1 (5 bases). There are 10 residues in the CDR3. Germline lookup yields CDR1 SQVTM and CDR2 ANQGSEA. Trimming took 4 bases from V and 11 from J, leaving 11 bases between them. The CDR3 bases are TGCAGCGTTGCAATGGGGGGGGCTTTCTTT. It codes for CSVAMGGAFF.

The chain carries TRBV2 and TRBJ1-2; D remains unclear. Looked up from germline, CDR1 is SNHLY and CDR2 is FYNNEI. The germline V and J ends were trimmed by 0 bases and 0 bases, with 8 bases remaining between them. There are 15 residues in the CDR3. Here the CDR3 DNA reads TGTGCCAGCAGTGAAGCGAGACGGTCTAACTATGGCTACACCTTC. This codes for CASSEARRSNYGYTF.

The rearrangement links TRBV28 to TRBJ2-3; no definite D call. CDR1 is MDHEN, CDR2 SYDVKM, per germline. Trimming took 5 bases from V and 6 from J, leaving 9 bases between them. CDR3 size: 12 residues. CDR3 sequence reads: CASSPAGDTQYF. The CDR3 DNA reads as TGTGCCAGCAGTCCTGCTGGGGATACGCAGTATTTT.

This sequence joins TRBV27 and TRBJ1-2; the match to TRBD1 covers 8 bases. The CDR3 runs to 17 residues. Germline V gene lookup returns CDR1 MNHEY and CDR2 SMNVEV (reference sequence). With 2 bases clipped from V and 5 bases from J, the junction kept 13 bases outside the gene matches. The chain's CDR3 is CASSLGTGHPLWYGYTF. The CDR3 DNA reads TGTGCCAGCAGTTTAGGGACAGGACACCCGCTTTGGTATGGCTACACCTTC.

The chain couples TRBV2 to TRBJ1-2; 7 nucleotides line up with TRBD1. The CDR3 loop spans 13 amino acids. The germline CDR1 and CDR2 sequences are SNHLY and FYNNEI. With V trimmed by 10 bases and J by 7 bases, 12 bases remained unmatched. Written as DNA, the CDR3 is TGTGCCAACCACGGGGGCAGGGGGATTGGCTACACCTTC. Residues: CANHGGRGIGYTF.

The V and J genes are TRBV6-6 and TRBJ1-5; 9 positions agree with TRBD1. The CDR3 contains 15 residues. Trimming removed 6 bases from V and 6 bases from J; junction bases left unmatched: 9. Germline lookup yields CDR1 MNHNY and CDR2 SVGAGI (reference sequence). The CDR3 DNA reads TGTGCCAGCAGCCCAACAGGGGGCATGCGTCAGCCCCAGCATTTT. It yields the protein CASSPTGGMRQPQHF.

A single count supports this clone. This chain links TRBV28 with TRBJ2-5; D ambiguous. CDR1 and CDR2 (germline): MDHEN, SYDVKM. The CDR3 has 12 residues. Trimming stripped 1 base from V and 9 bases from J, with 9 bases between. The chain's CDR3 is CASSLFLGPQYF. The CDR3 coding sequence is TGTGCCAGCAGTTTATTCCTTGGCCCCCAGTACTTC.

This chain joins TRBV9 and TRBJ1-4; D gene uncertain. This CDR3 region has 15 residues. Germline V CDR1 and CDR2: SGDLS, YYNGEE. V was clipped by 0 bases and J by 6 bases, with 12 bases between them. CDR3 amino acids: CASSVGHGFDEKLFF. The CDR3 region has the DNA TGTGCCAGCAGCGTAGGTCACGGATTCGATGAAAAACTGTTTTTT. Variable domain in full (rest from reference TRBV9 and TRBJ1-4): DSGVTQTPKHLITATGQRVTLRCSPRSGDLSVYWYQQSLDQGLQFLIQYYNGEERAKGNILERFSAQQFPDLHSELNLSSLELGDSALYFCASSVGHGFDEKLFFGSGTQLSVL.

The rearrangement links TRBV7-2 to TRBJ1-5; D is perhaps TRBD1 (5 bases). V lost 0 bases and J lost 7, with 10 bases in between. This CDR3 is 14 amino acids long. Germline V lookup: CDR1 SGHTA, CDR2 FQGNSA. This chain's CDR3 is CASSLAMGEQPQHF. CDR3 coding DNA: TGTGCCAGCAGCTTAGCGATGGGGGAACAGCCCCAGCATTTT. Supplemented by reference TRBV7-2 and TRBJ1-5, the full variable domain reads GAGVSQSPSNKVTEKGKDVELRCDPISGHTALYWYRQSLGQGLEFLIYFQGNSAPDKSGLPSDRFSAERTGGSVSTLTIQRTQQEDSAVYLCASSLAMGEQPQHFGDGTRLSIL.

The CDR3 spells CASSLDRTVSGNTIYF. CDR3 bases: TGTGCCAGCAGCTTGGACAGGACTGTCTCTGGAAACACCATATATTTT. The chain couples TRBV7-9 to TRBJ1-3; 7 bases are a match to TRBD1. CDR3 length equals 16 residues. Germline assignment: CDR1 SEHNR and CDR2 FQNEAQ (reference sequence). V lost 3 bases and J lost 0; bases outside the gene matches: 5.

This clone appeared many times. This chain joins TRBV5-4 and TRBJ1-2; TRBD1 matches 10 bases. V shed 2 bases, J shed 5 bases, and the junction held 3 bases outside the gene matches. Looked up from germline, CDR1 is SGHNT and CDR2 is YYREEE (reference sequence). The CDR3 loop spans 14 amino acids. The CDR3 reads CASSLGTGAYGYTF. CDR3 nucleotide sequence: TGTGCCAGCAGCTTAGGGACAGGGGCTTATGGCTACACCTTC. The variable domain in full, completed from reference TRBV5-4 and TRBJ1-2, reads ETGVTQSPTHLIKTRGQQVTLRCSSQSGHNTVSWYQQALGQGPQFIFQYYREEENGRGNFPPRFSGLQFPNYSSELNVNALELDDSALYLCASSLGTGAYGYTFGSGTRLTVV.

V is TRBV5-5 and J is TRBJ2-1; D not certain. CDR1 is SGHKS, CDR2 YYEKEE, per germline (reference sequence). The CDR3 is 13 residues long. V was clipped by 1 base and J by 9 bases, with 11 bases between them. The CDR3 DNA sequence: TGTGCCAGCAGCTTGATGGTGAGGACTGAGCAGTTCTTC. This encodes CASSLMVRTEQFF.

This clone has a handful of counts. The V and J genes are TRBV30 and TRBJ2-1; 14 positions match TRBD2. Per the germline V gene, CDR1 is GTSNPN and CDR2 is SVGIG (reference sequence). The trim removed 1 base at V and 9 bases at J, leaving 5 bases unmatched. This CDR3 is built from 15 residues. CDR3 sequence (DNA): TGTGCCTGGAGTGGTAAGGGACTAGCGGGAGTTGAGCAGTTCTTC. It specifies CAWSGKGLAGVEQFF. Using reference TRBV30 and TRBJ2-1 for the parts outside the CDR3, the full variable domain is SQTIHQWPATLVQPVGSPLSLECTVEGTSNPNLYWYRQAAGRGLQLLFYSVGIGQISSEVPQNLSASRPQDRQFILSSKKLLLSDSGFYLCAWSGKGLAGVEQFFGPGTRLTVL.

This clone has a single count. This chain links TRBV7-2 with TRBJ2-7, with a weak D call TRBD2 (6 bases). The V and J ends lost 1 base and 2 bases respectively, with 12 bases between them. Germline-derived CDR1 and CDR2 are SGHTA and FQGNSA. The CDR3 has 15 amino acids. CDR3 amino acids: CASSLEPGEAYEQYF. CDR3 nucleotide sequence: TGTGCCAGCAGCTTAGAACCGGGAGAGGCCTACGAGCAGTACTTC.

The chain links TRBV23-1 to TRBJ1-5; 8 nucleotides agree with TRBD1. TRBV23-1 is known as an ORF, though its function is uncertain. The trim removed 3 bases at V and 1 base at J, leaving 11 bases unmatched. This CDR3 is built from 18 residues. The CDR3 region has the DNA TGCGCCAGCAGTCATTCCCTCGGACAGGGAGTAAGCAATCAGCCCCAGCATTTT. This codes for CASSHSLGQGVSNQPQHF.

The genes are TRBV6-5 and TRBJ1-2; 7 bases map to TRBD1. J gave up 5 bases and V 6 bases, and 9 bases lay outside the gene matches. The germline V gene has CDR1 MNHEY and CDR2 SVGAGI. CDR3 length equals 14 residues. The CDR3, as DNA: TGTGCCAGCAGCCGTACAGGGGTCGGGTATGGCTACACCTTC. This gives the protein CASSRTGVGYGYTF.

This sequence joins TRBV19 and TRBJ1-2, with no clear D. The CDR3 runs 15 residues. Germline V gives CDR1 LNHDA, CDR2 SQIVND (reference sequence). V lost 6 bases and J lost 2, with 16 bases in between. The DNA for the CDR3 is TGTGCCAGTAGCGGCGACACGTCACGAAACTATGGCTACACCTTC. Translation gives CASSGDTSRNYGYTF. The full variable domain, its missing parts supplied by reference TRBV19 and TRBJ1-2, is DGGITQSPKYLFRKEGQNVTLSCEQNLNHDAMYWYRQDPGQGLRLIYYSQIVNDFQKGDIAEGYSVSREKKESFPLTVTSAQKNPTAFYLCASSGDTSRNYGYTFGSGTRLTVV.

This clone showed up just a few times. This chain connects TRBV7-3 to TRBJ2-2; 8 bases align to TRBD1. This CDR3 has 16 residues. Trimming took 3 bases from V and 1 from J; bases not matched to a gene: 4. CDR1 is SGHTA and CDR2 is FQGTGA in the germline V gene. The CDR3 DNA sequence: TGTGCCAGCAGCTTTGGGACAGGCCTGAACACCGGGGAGCTGTTTTTT. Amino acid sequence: CASSFGTGLNTGELFF.

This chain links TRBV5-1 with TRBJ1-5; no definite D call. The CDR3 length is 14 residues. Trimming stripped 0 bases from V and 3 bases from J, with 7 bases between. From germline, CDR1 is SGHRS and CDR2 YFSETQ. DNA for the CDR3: TGCGCCAGCAGCTTGGCCGGGGACAATCAGCCCCAGCATTTT. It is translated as CASSLAGDNQPQHF.

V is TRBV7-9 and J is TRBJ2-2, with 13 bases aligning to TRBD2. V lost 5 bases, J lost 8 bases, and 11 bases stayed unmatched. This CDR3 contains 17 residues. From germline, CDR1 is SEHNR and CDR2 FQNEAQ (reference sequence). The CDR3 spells CASSPPGLAGVKGELFF. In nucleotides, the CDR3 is TGTGCCAGCAGCCCCCCCGGACTAGCGGGAGTTAAGGGGGAGCTGTTTTTT.

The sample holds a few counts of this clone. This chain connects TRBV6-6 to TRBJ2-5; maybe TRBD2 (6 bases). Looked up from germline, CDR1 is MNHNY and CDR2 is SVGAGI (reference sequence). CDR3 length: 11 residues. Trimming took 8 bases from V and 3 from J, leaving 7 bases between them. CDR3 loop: CASGGEETQYF. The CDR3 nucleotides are TGTGCCAGCGGAGGGGAAGAGACCCAGTACTTC.

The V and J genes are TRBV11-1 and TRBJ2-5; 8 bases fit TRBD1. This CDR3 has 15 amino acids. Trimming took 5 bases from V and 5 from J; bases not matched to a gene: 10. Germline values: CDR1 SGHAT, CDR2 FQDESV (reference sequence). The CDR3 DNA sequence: TGTGCCAGCAGCCGCGGACAGGGCGGACCGGAGACCCAGTACTTC. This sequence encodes CASSRGQGGPETQYF. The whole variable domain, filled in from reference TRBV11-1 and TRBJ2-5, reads EAEVAQSPRYKITEKSQAVAFWCDPISGHATLYWYRQILGQGPELLVQFQDESVVDDSQLPKDRFSAERLKGVDSTLKIQPAELGDSAMYLCASSRGQGGPETQYFGPGTRLLVL.

CDR3 protein: CASSWTSGSSYEQYF. As DNA, the CDR3 is TGTGCCAGCAGTTGGACTAGCGGGAGCTCCTACGAGCAGTACTTC. The chain employs TRBV6-5 and TRBJ2-7, with 13 bases that match TRBD2. Germline V gene sequence: CDR1 MNHEY, CDR2 SVGAGI. This CDR3 has 15 amino acids. Trimming took 4 bases from V and 0 from J; bases not matched to a gene: 0.

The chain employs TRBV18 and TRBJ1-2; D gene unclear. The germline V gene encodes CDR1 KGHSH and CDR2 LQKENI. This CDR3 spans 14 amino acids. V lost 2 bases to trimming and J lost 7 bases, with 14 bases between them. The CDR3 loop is CASSPGFDRGGYTF. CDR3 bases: TGTGCCAGCTCACCAGGGTTTGACCGGGGTGGCTACACCTTC.

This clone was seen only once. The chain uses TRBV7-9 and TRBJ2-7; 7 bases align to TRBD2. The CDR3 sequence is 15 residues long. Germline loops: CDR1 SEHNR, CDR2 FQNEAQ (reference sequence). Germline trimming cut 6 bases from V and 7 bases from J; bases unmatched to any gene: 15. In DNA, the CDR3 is TGTGCCAGCAGTTCGAGCGGGACCTCTTCAGGGGAGCAGTACTTC. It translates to CASSSSGTSSGEQYF.